Below are 5 T cell receptor beta chains sequenced from a single sample in a study of blood T cell repertoires in COVID-19. Sequencing used immunoSEQ multiplex PCR; TCRdb keeps in-frame clones, though not all of them. This sample yields 490,000 or so clones, of which 88% are seen a single time; just over 8% belongs to the top ten. Sequencing was done on a sample of PBMCs or T cells enriched from blood (not recorded which). These receptors all come from a woman aged 60-70 years who had recovered from COVID-19.

The chain uses TRBV5-5 and TRBJ1-6; possibly TRBD1 for D (5 bases). V was shortened by 2 bases and J by 7 bases, with 19 bases between the two germline ends. The CDR3 runs 17 residues. Germline V gene data show CDR1 as SGHKS and CDR2 as YYEKEE (reference sequence). Here the CDR3 reads CASSFYLGAQQNSPLHF. The CDR3 DNA is TGTGCCAGCAGCTTTTACCTAGGGGCTCAACAAAATTCACCCCTCCACTTT. Combining the CDR3 with reference TRBV5-5 and TRBJ1-6 gives the whole variable domain DAGVTQSPTHLIKTRGQQVTLRCSPISGHKSVSWYQQVLGQGPQFIFQYYEKEERGRGNFPDRFSARQFPNYSSELNVNALLLGDSALYLCASSFYLGAQQNSPLHFGNGTRLTVT.

The J gene is TRBJ1-2, the V gene TRBV10-1; D ambiguous. Germline CDR1 and CDR2: WNHNN and SYGVQD (reference sequence). V lost 3 bases, J lost 4 bases, and 9 bases lay in between. The CDR3 totals 13 residues. Written as DNA, the CDR3 is TGCGCCAGCAGTGAAAGCGCGTCCTATGGCTACACCTTC. It is translated as CASSESASYGYTF.

The chain recombines TRBV6-2 or TRBV6-3 with TRBJ2-5, with TRBD1 matching over 10 bases. Germline CDR1 and CDR2: MNHEY and SVGEGT. Trimming at V came to 5 bases and at J to 10 bases, leaving 13 bases not matched to a gene. The CDR3 is 15 residues long. The CDR3 DNA follows: TGTGCCAGCAGTCAACAGGCGACAGGGGGCGGGTTCCAGTACTTC. Translating gives CASSQQATGGGFQYF.

The chain is built from TRBV7-8 and TRBJ2-2; TRBD1 matches at 8 bases. CDR1 and CDR2 from the germline V gene are SGHVS and FQNEAQ. The trim removed 1 base at V and 1 base at J, leaving 5 bases unmatched. The length of the CDR3 is 17 residues. The chain's CDR3 is CASSLVAGTGNTGELFF. DNA for the CDR3: TGTGCCAGCAGCTTAGTCGCCGGGACAGGGAACACCGGGGAGCTGTTTTTT.

CDR3 nucleotides: TGTGCCAGCACGGGACAGGACAACTATGGCTACACCTTC. Amino acids: CASTGQDNYGYTF. V is TRBV2 and J is TRBJ1-2; 8 bases match TRBD1. CDR3 size: 13 residues. Germline loops: CDR1 SNHLY, CDR2 FYNNEI. With 7 bases clipped from V and 2 bases from J, the junction kept 3 bases outside the gene matches.